Below are 18 T cell receptor beta chains sequenced from a single sample in a study of blood T cells in healthy people across ages. Using a J-beta primer mix together with a sample-barcoded 5' primer, a second PCR was run for roughly 6 to 12 cycles. TCRdb ran MiXCR on the 5' RACE reads and lists one entry per CDR3 protein. The sample gives 1.5 million or so distinct CDR3 sequences, 40% to 45% of which show up once; over 3.5% is in the top ten. The specimen was blood. The source is a woman aged 18-29 years in good health.

The chain has TRBV7-2 and TRBJ2-4; the D gene is possibly TRBD1 (8 bases). There are 14 residues in the CDR3. Trimming removed 2 bases at V and 14 bases at J, with 19 bases between. Germline loops: CDR1 SGHTA, CDR2 FQGNSA. As DNA, the CDR3 is TGTGCCAGCAGCTTAACAGGGGGGGTGAAGAGAGAGTACTTC. Translation: CASSLTGGVKREYF. Looking up the rest from reference TRBV7-2 and TRBJ2-4 gives the full variable domain: GAGVSQSPSNKVTEKGKDVELRCDPISGHTALYWYRQSLGQGLEFLIYFQGNSAPDKSGLPSDRFSAERTGGSVSTLTIQRTQQEDSAVYLCASSLTGGVKREYFGAGTRLSVL.

This chain joins TRBV2 and TRBJ2-7; unclear D gene. With 6 bases removed from V and 7 bases from J, the gap between germline ends came to 13 bases. The CDR3 has 12 amino acids. Per germline, CDR1 SNHLY and CDR2 FYNNEI. This CDR3 is CASSPGQTEQYF. DNA of the CDR3: TGTGCCAGCAGCCCTGGCCAAACGGAGCAGTACTTC.

In its sample, this clonotype was seen once. The J gene is TRBJ2-2, the V gene TRBV11-2; 7 positions match TRBD2. V lost 5 bases, J lost 3 bases, and 6 bases stayed unmatched. The germline V gene encodes CDR1 SGHAT and CDR2 FQNNGV. The CDR3 is made up of 15 amino acids. Here the CDR3 reads CASSQRDYHTGELFF. The CDR3 DNA reads as TGTGCCAGCAGCCAACGGGACTACCACACCGGGGAGCTGTTTTTT. Based on the CDR3 plus reference TRBV11-2 and TRBJ2-2, the full variable domain is EAGVAQSPRYKIIEKRQSVAFWCNPISGHATLYWYQQILGQGPKLLIQFQNNGVVDDSQLPKDRFSAERLKGVDSTLKIQPAKLEDSAVYLCASSQRDYHTGELFFGEGSRLTVL.

This sequence joins TRBV24-1 and TRBJ2-7, with D unclear. Germline V lookup: CDR1 KGHDR, CDR2 SFDVKD. There are 15 residues in the CDR3. V dropped 4 bases and J dropped 2 bases, with 14 bases sitting between them. The CDR3 loop reads CATSDKTSVAYEQYF. The CDR3 DNA reads TGTGCCACCAGTGACAAGACCAGCGTCGCCTACGAGCAGTACTTC.

This clonotype was detected a few times. The CDR3 here is CASSHGGETFYGYTF. In DNA, the CDR3 is TGTGCCAGCAGCCACGGGGGGGAGACCTTCTATGGCTACACCTTC. The rearrangement joins TRBV6-2 or TRBV6-3 to TRBJ1-2; a weak D match, TRBD1 (5 bases). Deletions cut 6 bases from V and 4 bases from J, with 18 bases between. This CDR3 is built from 15 residues. Germline CDR1 MNHEY, CDR2 SVGEGT.

This chain connects TRBV11-2 to TRBJ1-2; 7 bases align to TRBD1. Looked up from germline, CDR1 is SGHAT and CDR2 is FQNNGV. The CDR3 runs 13 residues. Losses at the gene ends were 6 bases for V and 4 bases for J; bases not matched to a gene: 5. The CDR3 loop reads CASRGGQSYGYTF. Here the CDR3 DNA reads TGTGCCAGCAGGGGGGGACAGTCCTATGGCTACACCTTC.

CDR3 sequence: CSAGPAMTGTMEYGYTF. As DNA, the CDR3 is TGCAGCGCTGGCCCCGCTATGACAGGGACAATGGAGTATGGCTACACCTTC. This sequence joins TRBV29-1 and TRBJ1-2, with 7 nucleotides matching TRBD1. In germline, CDR1 is SQVTM, CDR2 ANQGSEA. The trim removed 7 bases at V and 5 bases at J, leaving 22 bases unmatched. The CDR3 sequence is 17 residues long. The variable domain in full, with the rest retrieved from reference TRBV29-1 and TRBJ1-2, is SAVISQKPSRDICQRGTSLTIQCQVDSQVTMMFWYRQQPGQSLTLIATANQGSEATYESGFVIDKFPISRPNLTFSTLTVSNMSPEDSSIYLCSAGPAMTGTMEYGYTFGSGTRLTVV.

The V gene is TRBV20-1, the J gene TRBJ2-7, with 10 bases that match TRBD2. The CDR3 is 13 amino acids. V gave up 7 bases and J gave up 7 bases; unmatched junction bases: 10. Germline V gene lookup returns CDR1 DFQATT and CDR2 SNEGSKA (reference sequence). The CDR3 nucleotides are TGCAGTGGGTCAGCGGGAGGGCATGTTGAGCAGTACTTC. Its protein is CSGSAGGHVEQYF.

This clonotype was seen repeatedly, ten times or more. The chain links TRBV27 to TRBJ2-1; D uncertain. Germline values: CDR1 MNHEY, CDR2 SMNVEV (reference sequence). V dropped 6 bases and J dropped 11 bases, with 17 bases sitting between them. The CDR3 runs 13 residues. DNA of the CDR3: TGTGCCAGCAGCCTAGGTACGGTCCGGCAGCAGTTCTTC. It yields the protein CASSLGTVRQQFF.

The chain has TRBV2 and TRBJ1-5, with D maybe TRBD1 (6 bases). The V gene lost 2 bases and the J gene lost 7 bases, with 12 bases spanning the gap. Germline V gives CDR1 SNHLY, CDR2 FYNNEI. The CDR3 consists of 14 residues. The CDR3 nucleotides are TGTGCCAGCAGTGAATCCGGGGGCAGACAGCCCCAGCATTTT. This gives the protein CASSESGGRQPQHF.

This sequence joins TRBV20-1 and TRBJ2-3; 7 bases agree with TRBD2. The germline CDR1 and CDR2 sequences are DFQATT and SNEGSKA (reference sequence). The CDR3 covers 15 residues. Trimming at V came to 8 bases and at J to 5 bases, leaving 16 bases not matched to a gene. The CDR3 DNA is TGCAGTACGAGGGGCGGGAGTGTGTCAGGAGATACGCAGTATTTT. This translates into CSTRGGSVSGDTQYF.

V usage is TRBV2 and J usage is TRBJ1-1, with D uncertain. V lost 0 bases, J lost 5 bases, and 4 bases lay in between. Germline V gives CDR1 SNHLY, CDR2 FYNNEI. CDR3 length: 12 residues. CDR3 in amino acids: CASSEAWTEAFF. The CDR3, as DNA: TGTGCCAGCAGTGAAGCTTGGACTGAAGCTTTCTTT.

The V and J genes are TRBV25-1 and TRBJ2-2; a possible D gene is TRBD2 (5 bases). This CDR3 has 14 amino acids. The V end was cut by 0 bases, the J end by 7 bases, with 9 bases between. Per the germline V gene, CDR1 is MGHDK and CDR2 is SYGVNS. The CDR3 sequence is CASSEYGVHGELFF. CDR3 nucleotide sequence: TGTGCCAGCAGTGAATACGGGGTGCACGGGGAGCTGTTTTTT.

As DNA, the CDR3 is TGCAGTGCTCCTCAAGACAGGATCGCTGAAGCTTTCTTT. This codes for CSAPQDRIAEAFF. The V call is TRBV20-1, the J call TRBJ1-1, with D perhaps matching TRBD1 (6 bases). With 5 bases removed from V and 6 bases from J, the gap between germline ends came to 16 bases. Germline V CDR1 and CDR2: DFQATT, SNEGSKA (reference sequence). The CDR3 runs 13 residues.

This clonotype has more than one count but fewer than ten. The rearrangement uses TRBV6-2 or TRBV6-3 and TRBJ2-1, with a tentative D call TRBD2 (5 bases). This CDR3 has 14 residues. Germline CDR1 MNHEY, CDR2 SVGEGT. V dropped 8 bases and J dropped 4 bases, with 15 bases sitting between them. CDR3 region: CASSSRARYNEQFF. The CDR3 DNA sequence: TGTGCCAGCTCCTCGAGGGCGCGATACAATGAGCAGTTCTTC.

This clonotype was seen a handful of times. The chain uses TRBV14 and TRBJ2-3; no clear D gene. Germline CDR1 reads SGHDN; CDR2 reads FVKESK. The CDR3 sequence is 13 residues long. Trimming cost V 5 bases and J 6 bases, with 12 bases left between them. DNA for the CDR3: TGTGCCAGCAGCTTGCTTAGCATCGATACGCAGTATTTT. This codes for CASSLLSIDTQYF.

The chain has TRBV5-1 and TRBJ2-5; D may match TRBD1 or TRBD2 (5 bases each). With 0 bases removed from V and 1 base from J, the gap between germline ends came to 16 bases. The V gene's germline CDR1 is SGHRS and CDR2 YFSETQ. CDR3 length: 17 amino acids. CDR3 sequence reads: CASSLEGRTPLQETQYF. CDR3 DNA sequence: TGCGCCAGCAGCTTGGAGGGACGCACCCCCCTCCAAGAGACCCAGTACTTC.

This clonotype was seen only a few times. V gene TRBV5-1 combines with J gene TRBJ2-3; D gene uncertain. Germline V gene lookup returns CDR1 SGHRS and CDR2 YFSETQ. Trimming pared 0 bases from V and 2 bases from J, leaving 7 bases between. The length of the CDR3 is 14 residues. The CDR3 nucleotides are TGCGCCAGCAGCTTGGAGCCCACCACAGATACGCAGTATTTT. Residues: CASSLEPTTDTQYF.